Presented here are 30 T cell receptor beta chains from one specimen sequenced in a study of response to subunit inactivated influenza vaccine. Using its own MiXCR run on the RT-PCR reads, TCRdb lists one record per CDR3 protein. This sample has 550,000 to 800,000 distinct CDR3 sequences; approximately 15% occur once, and the top ten carry 5.5% to 7%. Material: PBMCs from blood, obtained 14 to 15 days before vaccination. Every receptor here comes from a man aged 45-65 years who received an inactivated influenza vaccine.

This clonotype was detected many times. The chain carries TRBV6-1 and TRBJ2-7; D gene ambiguous. Germline loops: CDR1 MNHNS, CDR2 SASEGT. This CDR3 has 15 amino acids. The V end was cut by 5 bases, the J end by 3 bases, with 17 bases between. The CDR3 region has the DNA TGTGCCAGCAGTCCCCAGGTTCCCATTAGCTACGAGCAGTACTTC. Translating it yields CASSPQVPISYEQYF.

This clonotype has at least ten counts. The V and J genes are TRBV5-1 and TRBJ1-5, with D possibly matching TRBD1 (5 bases). From germline, CDR1 is SGHRS and CDR2 YFSETQ. This CDR3 comprises 14 residues. V was clipped by 0 bases and J by 6 bases, with 10 bases between them. CDR3 amino acids: CASSLGDRGQPQHF. For the CDR3, the DNA is TGCGCCAGCAGCTTGGGGGACCGGGGTCAGCCCCAGCATTTT.

This clonotype came up a few times. The gene calls are TRBV13 and TRBJ1-3; maybe TRBD1 (5 bases). V shed 5 bases and J shed 0 bases, with 17 bases lying between them. Per the germline V gene, CDR1 is PRHDT and CDR2 is FYEKMQ (reference sequence). The length of the CDR3 is 17 residues. This CDR3 is CASSPSQTANSGNTIYF. The CDR3 nucleotides are TGTGCCAGCAGCCCTAGCCAGACAGCCAACTCTGGAAACACCATATATTTT.

Only one count was recorded for this clonotype. The rearrangement links TRBV2 to TRBJ2-3, with 15 bases identical to TRBD2. The CDR3 is 18 amino acids. Germline lookup yields CDR1 SNHLY and CDR2 FYNNEI. V gave up 8 bases and J gave up 1 base; unmatched junction bases: 10. In DNA, the CDR3 is TGTGCCAGCTGCCTAGGGACTAGCGGGAGGCCCCGCACAGATACGCAGTATTTT. Translated: CASCLGTSGRPRTDTQYF.

This clonotype occurred a few times. The chain is built from TRBV5-8 and TRBJ1-3, with 7 bases fitting TRBD1. CDR1 and CDR2 (germline): SGHTS, YDEGEE. The CDR3 length is 15 residues. V shed 4 bases, J shed 4 bases, and the junction held 8 bases outside the gene matches. The CDR3 DNA reads TGTGCCAGCAGCAGGGGGACAGTTGGAGGAAACACCATATATTTT. The encoded protein is CASSRGTVGGNTIYF.

The sample holds a few counts of this clonotype. The gene calls are TRBV11-2 and TRBJ2-7, with 12 bases identical to TRBD1. From germline, CDR1 is SGHAT and CDR2 FQNNGV. After removal of 5 bases from V and 2 bases from J, the junction contained 4 bases not matched to a gene. The CDR3 runs 15 residues. For the CDR3, the DNA is TGTGCCAGCAGCCCCGGGACAGGGGGCCCCTACGAGCAGTACTTC. This gives the protein CASSPGTGGPYEQYF.

The rearrangement uses TRBV5-1 and TRBJ1-2; a possible D gene is TRBD1 (5 bases). Deletions cut 4 bases from V and 6 bases from J, with 16 bases between. CDR3 length equals 14 residues. Germline V gene data show CDR1 as SGHRS and CDR2 as YFSETQ. The CDR3: CASSVLPGGDGYTF. CDR3 DNA: TGCGCCAGCAGCGTGCTTCCGGGGGGGGATGGCTACACCTTC.

In this sample, this clonotype turned up a few times. The chain uses TRBV30 and TRBJ1-1, with D unresolved. Germline CDR1 GTSNPN, CDR2 SVGIG (reference sequence). This CDR3 comprises 13 residues. V was shortened by 5 bases and J by 1 base, with 11 bases between the two germline ends. The DNA for the CDR3 is TGTGCCTGGGCCCCGGGTTCGAACACTGAAGCTTTCTTT. Translation gives CAWAPGSNTEAFF.

The chain couples TRBV4-1 to TRBJ2-1, with D possibly matching TRBD2 (5 bases). The V gene's germline CDR1 is MGHRA and CDR2 YSYEKL. This CDR3 comprises 13 residues. The ends were cut back, 0 bases at V and 8 bases at J, with 8 bases in the middle. The CDR3 sequence: CASSQEIGDEQFF. For the CDR3, the DNA is TGCGCCAGCAGCCAAGAAATCGGGGATGAGCAGTTCTTC.

The chain employs TRBV27 and TRBJ1-6; D uncertain. CDR3 size: 13 residues. The germline V gene encodes CDR1 MNHEY and CDR2 SMNVEV (reference sequence). V shed 6 bases and J shed 6 bases, with 9 bases lying between them. In nucleotides, the CDR3 is TGTGCCAGCAGCGGATCAGTTAATTCACCCCTCCACTTT. It specifies CASSGSVNSPLHF.

This clonotype was recorded many times. The chain uses TRBV20-1 and TRBJ2-5, with TRBD2 identical over 7 bases. The CDR3 is 16 residues long. Germline loops: CDR1 DFQATT, CDR2 SNEGSKA (reference sequence). J was trimmed by 1 base and V by 6 bases; bases with no gene match: 14. The CDR3 DNA follows: TGCAGTGCCAGACAATTTGGGGGGGGGATCCAAGAGACCCAGTACTTC. Translated: CSARQFGGGIQETQYF.

The chain links TRBV7-2 to TRBJ2-1; unclear D gene. The CDR3 sequence is 14 residues long. V dropped 4 bases and J dropped 2 bases, with 9 bases sitting between them. Per germline, CDR1 SGHTA and CDR2 FQGNSA. The CDR3 reads CASSYLQTYNEQFF. The CDR3 DNA is TGTGCCAGCAGCTATCTACAGACCTACAATGAGCAGTTCTTC.

V is TRBV7-8 and J is TRBJ2-2, with D unresolved. The CDR3 totals 12 residues. The germline V gene has CDR1 SGHVS and CDR2 FQNEAQ. The V end lost 3 bases, the J end lost 7 bases, and 6 bases lay between the germline ends. CDR3 amino acids: CASSFHGGELFF. The DNA for the CDR3 is TGTGCCAGCAGCTTTCACGGCGGGGAGCTGTTTTTT.

There are a few counts of this clonotype. The rearrangement joins TRBV7-2 to TRBJ1-1, with a weak D call TRBD1 (6 bases). Trimming pared 4 bases from V and 0 bases from J, leaving 9 bases between. The germline V gene encodes CDR1 SGHTA and CDR2 FQGNSA. CDR3 length equals 14 residues. The CDR3: CASSSRGVNTEAFF. The CDR3 DNA follows: TGTGCCAGCAGCTCCAGGGGCGTGAACACTGAAGCTTTCTTT.

This clonotype occurred many times. The V call is TRBV11-1, the J call TRBJ2-1, with 12 bases identical to TRBD2. CDR1 SGHAT and CDR2 FQDESV come from the germline V gene (reference sequence). CDR3 size: 14 residues. V shed 4 bases, J shed 10 bases, and the junction held 5 bases outside the gene matches. The DNA of the CDR3 is TGTGCCAGCAGCTCTAGCGGGGGGGCAGGGGAGCAGTTCTTC. Encoded protein: CASSSSGGAGEQFF.

This clonotype was seen ten or more times. CDR3 protein: CASSGTVNTGELFF. CDR3 DNA: TGTGCCAGCAGTGGGACGGTGAACACCGGGGAGCTGTTTTTT. J is TRBJ2-2 and V is TRBV6-1, with D unresolved. Trimming removed 4 bases from V and 1 base from J, with 7 bases in between. Germline CDR1 reads MNHNS; CDR2 reads SASEGT. CDR3 size: 14 residues.

The CDR3 loop reads CASSQDGGQGGYGYTF. The CDR3 nucleotides are TGCGCCAGCAGCCAAGATGGAGGACAGGGGGGCTATGGCTACACCTTC. The chain is built from TRBV4-3 and TRBJ1-2, with 10 bases aligning to TRBD1. V dropped 0 bases and J dropped 4; count of bases not matched to a gene: 5. Germline assignment: CDR1 LGHNA and CDR2 YSLEER. The CDR3 covers 16 residues.

This clonotype was found a few times. The rearrangement uses TRBV28 and TRBJ2-4, with D possibly matching TRBD1 (6 bases). Trimming pared 7 bases from V and 0 bases from J, leaving 13 bases between. The CDR3 consists of 15 residues. The germline gives CDR1 MDHEN, CDR2 SYDVKM. This CDR3 is CASKKTGTAKNIQYF. In DNA form, the CDR3 reads TGTGCCAGCAAAAAAACAGGGACAGCCAAAAACATTCAGTACTTC.

This clonotype has ten or more counts. V gene TRBV7-2 combines with J gene TRBJ2-1; D is perhaps TRBD2 (7 bases). Germline assignment: CDR1 SGHTA and CDR2 FQGNSA. V shed 2 bases and J shed 8 bases, with 22 bases lying between them. The CDR3 extends over 17 amino acids. CDR3 DNA sequence: TGTGCCAGCAGCTTAAATAAAGGCGGGGGCACCGGGCATGAGCAGTTCTTC. Protein product: CASSLNKGGGTGHEQFF.

The rearrangement joins TRBV7-6 to TRBJ2-1, with 10 bases identical to TRBD2. Germline V gene sequence: CDR1 SGHVS, CDR2 FNYEAQ. The trim removed 5 bases at V and 5 bases at J, leaving 9 bases unmatched. The length of the CDR3 is 16 residues. The CDR3 sequence: CASSLTTSGAHNEQFF. The CDR3 region has the DNA TGTGCCAGCAGCCTAACAACTAGCGGGGCCCACAATGAGCAGTTCTTC.

This clonotype has at least ten counts. The chain employs TRBV6-1 and TRBJ2-2; D uncertain. The CDR3 contains 14 residues. The germline V and J ends were trimmed by 4 bases and 3 bases, with 9 bases remaining between them. Germline V gene data show CDR1 as MNHNS and CDR2 as SASEGT. The chain's CDR3 is CASSVRWDTGELFF. Written as DNA, the CDR3 is TGTGCCAGCAGTGTAAGGTGGGACACCGGGGAGCTGTTTTTT.

The gene calls are TRBV6-5 and TRBJ1-1, with D maybe TRBD1 (5 bases). CDR3 size: 16 residues. Between the trimmed V and J ends, which lost 2 bases and 1 base, there was a span of 14 bases. Germline V lookup: CDR1 MNHEY, CDR2 SVGAGI. Written as DNA, the CDR3 is TGTGCCAGCAGTTACACGGGACCGGGGGGGAACACTGAAGCTTTCTTT. The encoded protein is CASSYTGPGGNTEAFF.

The rearrangement uses TRBV6-1 and TRBJ2-4; D is unclear. Germline V gives CDR1 MNHNS, CDR2 SASEGT. Trimming shortened V by 0 bases and J by 2 bases, and 5 bases separated the two germline ends. The CDR3 length is 14 residues. Here the CDR3 DNA reads TGTGCCAGCAGTGAAGCGCCGACCAAAAACATTCAGTACTTC. As protein: CASSEAPTKNIQYF.

This clonotype appeared many times. The chain is built from TRBV12-3 or TRBV12-4 and TRBJ1-2, with 9 nucleotides matching TRBD1. The V and J ends lost 8 bases and 6 bases, in that order; junction bases with no gene match: 13. The CDR3 is 15 residues long. The CDR3 is CASGSMGQGRHGYTF. CDR3 DNA: TGTGCCAGCGGGAGTATGGGACAGGGAAGGCATGGCTACACCTTC.

There are a few counts of this clonotype. The chain combines TRBV6-5 with TRBJ2-1, with D possibly being TRBD2 (5 bases). Per the germline V gene, CDR1 is MNHEY and CDR2 is SVGAGI. The V end lost 0 bases, the J end lost 9 bases, and 21 bases lay between the germline ends. There are 17 residues in the CDR3. The CDR3 loop reads CASSYSGVATGLSEQFF. The CDR3 DNA follows: TGTGCCAGCAGTTACTCGGGTGTAGCGACGGGTTTAAGTGAGCAGTTCTTC.

The CDR3 nucleotides read TGCAGTGCTAGTAACCTAGCGGGAGGAACCTACGAGCAGTACTTC. It is translated as CSASNLAGGTYEQYF. This chain connects TRBV20-1 to TRBJ2-7; 11 bases are a match to TRBD2. Looked up from germline, CDR1 is DFQATT and CDR2 is SNEGSKA (reference sequence). V lost 3 bases and J lost 2; bases outside the gene matches: 6. This CDR3 has 15 residues.

This clonotype showed up just once. V and J are TRBV20-1 and TRBJ2-7; 9 positions agree with TRBD1. The germline CDR1 and CDR2 sequences are DFQATT and SNEGSKA (reference sequence). V dropped 3 bases and J dropped 3; count of bases not matched to a gene: 6. The CDR3 is made up of 14 amino acids. This chain's CDR3 is CSAREQGAVYEQYF. The CDR3 DNA reads TGCAGTGCTAGGGAACAGGGGGCAGTCTACGAGCAGTACTTC.

The V gene is TRBV27, the J gene TRBJ2-3, with 8 bases fitting TRBD1. The CDR3 length is 16 residues. CDR1 MNHEY and CDR2 SMNVEV come from the germline V gene (reference sequence). V dropped 2 bases and J dropped 4; count of bases not matched to a gene: 8. CDR3 in amino acids: CASSLEGRGHADTQYF. CDR3 DNA sequence: TGTGCCAGCAGTTTAGAGGGCAGGGGGCACGCAGATACGCAGTATTTT.

In its sample, this clonotype was seen a few times. This chain links TRBV12-3 or TRBV12-4 with TRBJ1-1; no reliable D call. The V end was cut by 4 bases, the J end by 6 bases, with 18 bases between. The CDR3 extends over 15 amino acids. CDR3 sequence: CASSSYQGPISEAFF. CDR3 nucleotide sequence: TGTGCCAGCAGTTCCTACCAAGGCCCGATTTCTGAAGCTTTCTTT.

The chain combines TRBV19 with TRBJ2-7; possibly TRBD1 for D (6 bases). Trimming removed 4 bases at V and 2 bases at J, with 12 bases between. Germline values: CDR1 LNHDA, CDR2 SQIVND (reference sequence). The CDR3 sequence is 14 residues long. The CDR3 region has the DNA TGTGCCAGTAGTAGTGGACAGTATCCCTACGAGCAGTACTTC. This encodes CASSSGQYPYEQYF.